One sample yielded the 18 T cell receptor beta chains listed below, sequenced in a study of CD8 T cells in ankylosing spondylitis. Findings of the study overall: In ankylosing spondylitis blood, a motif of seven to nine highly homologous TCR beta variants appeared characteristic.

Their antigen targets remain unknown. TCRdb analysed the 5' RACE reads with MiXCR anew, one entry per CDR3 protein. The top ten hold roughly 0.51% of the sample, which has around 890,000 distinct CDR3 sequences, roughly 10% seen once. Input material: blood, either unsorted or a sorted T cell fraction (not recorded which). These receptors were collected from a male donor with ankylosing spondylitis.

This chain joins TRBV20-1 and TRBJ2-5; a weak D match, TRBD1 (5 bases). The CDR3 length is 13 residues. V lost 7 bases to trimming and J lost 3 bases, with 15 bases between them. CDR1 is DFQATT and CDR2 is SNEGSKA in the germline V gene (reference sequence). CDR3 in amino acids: CSVIKGMEETQYF. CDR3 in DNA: TGCAGTGTAATAAAGGGGATGGAAGAGACCCAGTACTTC.

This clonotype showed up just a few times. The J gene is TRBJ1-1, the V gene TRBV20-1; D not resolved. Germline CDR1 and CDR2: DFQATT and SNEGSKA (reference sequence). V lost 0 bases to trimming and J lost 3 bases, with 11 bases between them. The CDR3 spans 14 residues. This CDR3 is CSAREGSWDTEAFF. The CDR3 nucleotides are TGCAGTGCTAGAGAAGGGAGTTGGGACACTGAAGCTTTCTTT.

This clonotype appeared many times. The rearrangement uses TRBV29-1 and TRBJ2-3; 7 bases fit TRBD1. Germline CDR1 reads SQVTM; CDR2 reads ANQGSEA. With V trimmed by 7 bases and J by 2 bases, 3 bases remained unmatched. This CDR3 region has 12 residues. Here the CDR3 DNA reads TGCAGCGCGGGACAGCTCACAGATACGCAGTATTTT. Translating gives CSAGQLTDTQYF.

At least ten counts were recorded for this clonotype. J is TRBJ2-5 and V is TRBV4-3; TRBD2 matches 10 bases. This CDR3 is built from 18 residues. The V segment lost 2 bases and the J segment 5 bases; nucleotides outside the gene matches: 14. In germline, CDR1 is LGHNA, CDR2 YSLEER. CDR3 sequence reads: CASSQFPLAGGIGETQYF. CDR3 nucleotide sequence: TGCGCCAGCAGCCAATTCCCCTTAGCGGGGGGTATCGGGGAGACCCAGTACTTC.

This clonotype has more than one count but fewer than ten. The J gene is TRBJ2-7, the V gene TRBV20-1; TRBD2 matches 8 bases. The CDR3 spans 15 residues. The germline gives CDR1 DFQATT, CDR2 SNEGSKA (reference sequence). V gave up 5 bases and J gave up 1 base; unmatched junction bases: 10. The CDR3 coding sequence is TGCAGTGCTCCCCGCGGGACTAGTTCTTCCTACGAGCAGTACTTC. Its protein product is CSAPRGTSSSYEQYF.

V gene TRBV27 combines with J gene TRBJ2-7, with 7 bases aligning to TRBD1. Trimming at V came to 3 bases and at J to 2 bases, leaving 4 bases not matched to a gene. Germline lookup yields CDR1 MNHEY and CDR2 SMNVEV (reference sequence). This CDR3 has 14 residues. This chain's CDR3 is CASSFRDSTYEQYF. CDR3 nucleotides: TGTGCCAGCAGTTTCAGGGACAGTACCTACGAGCAGTACTTC.

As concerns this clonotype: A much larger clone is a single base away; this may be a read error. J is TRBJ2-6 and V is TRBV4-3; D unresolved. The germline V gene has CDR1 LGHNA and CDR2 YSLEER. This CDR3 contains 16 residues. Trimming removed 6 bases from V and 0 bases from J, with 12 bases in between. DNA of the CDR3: TGCGCCAGCAGTGTGATAGTTACCTCTGGGGCCAACGTCCTGACTTTC. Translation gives CASSVIVTSGANVLTF.

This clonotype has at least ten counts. CDR3 bases: TGCGCCAGCAGTTTCGGGCAGAACTATGGCTACACCTTC. Translating it yields CASSFGQNYGYTF. V gene TRBV10-2 combines with J gene TRBJ1-2; D is ambiguous. Trimming left V 5 bases short and J 2 bases short, with 9 bases between. The V gene's germline CDR1 is WSHSY and CDR2 SAAADI. The CDR3 sequence is 13 residues long.

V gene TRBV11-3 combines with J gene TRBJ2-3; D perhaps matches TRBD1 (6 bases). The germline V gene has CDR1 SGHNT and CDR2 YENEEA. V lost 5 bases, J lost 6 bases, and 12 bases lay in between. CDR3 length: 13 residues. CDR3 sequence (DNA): TGTGCCAGCAGCCCAGGGGCGTATGATACGCAGTATTTT. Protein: CASSPGAYDTQYF.

The CDR3 protein is CSVEGTPTHVQFF. In nucleotides, the CDR3 is TGCAGCGTTGAAGGGACTCCGACCCACGTTCAGTTCTTC. V and J are TRBV29-1 and TRBJ2-1; D is possibly TRBD2 (5 bases). With 1 base removed from V and 13 bases from J, the gap between germline ends came to 17 bases. From germline, CDR1 is SQVTM and CDR2 ANQGSEA. This CDR3 is built from 13 residues.

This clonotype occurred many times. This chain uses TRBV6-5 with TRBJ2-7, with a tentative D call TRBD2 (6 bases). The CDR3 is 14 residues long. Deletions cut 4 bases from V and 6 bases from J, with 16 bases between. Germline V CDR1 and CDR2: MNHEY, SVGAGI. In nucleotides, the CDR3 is TGTGCCAGCAGTTTCGGGCGGGGTAGTCGCGAGCAGTACTTC. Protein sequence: CASSFGRGSREQYF.

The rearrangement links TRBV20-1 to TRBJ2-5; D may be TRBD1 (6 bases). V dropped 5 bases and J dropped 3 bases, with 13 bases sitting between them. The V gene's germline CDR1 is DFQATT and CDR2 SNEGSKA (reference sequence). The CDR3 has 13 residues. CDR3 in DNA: TGCAGTGCTGCTCGGACAGTCGAAGAGACCCAGTACTTC. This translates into CSAARTVEETQYF.

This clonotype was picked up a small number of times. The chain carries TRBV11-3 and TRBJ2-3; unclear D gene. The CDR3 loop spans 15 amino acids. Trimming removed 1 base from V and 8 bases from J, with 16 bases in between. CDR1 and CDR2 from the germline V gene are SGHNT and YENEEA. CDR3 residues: CASSLGLQILATQYF. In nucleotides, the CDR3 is TGTGCCAGCAGCTTAGGTTTGCAGATCTTGGCTACGCAGTATTTT.

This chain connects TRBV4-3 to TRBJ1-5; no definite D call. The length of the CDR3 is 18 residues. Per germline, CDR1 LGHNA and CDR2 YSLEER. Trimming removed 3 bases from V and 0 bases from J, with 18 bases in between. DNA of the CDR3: TGCGCCAGCAGCCAGACGATTAACAGTCGATATAGCAATCAGCCCCAGCATTTT. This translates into CASSQTINSRYSNQPQHF.

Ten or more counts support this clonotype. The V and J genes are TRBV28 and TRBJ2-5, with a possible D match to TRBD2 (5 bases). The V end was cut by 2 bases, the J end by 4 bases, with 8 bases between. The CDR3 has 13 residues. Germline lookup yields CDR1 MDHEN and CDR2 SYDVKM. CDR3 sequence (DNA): TGTGCCAGCAGTTTAATAGGAGGAGAGACCCAGTACTTC. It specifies CASSLIGGETQYF.

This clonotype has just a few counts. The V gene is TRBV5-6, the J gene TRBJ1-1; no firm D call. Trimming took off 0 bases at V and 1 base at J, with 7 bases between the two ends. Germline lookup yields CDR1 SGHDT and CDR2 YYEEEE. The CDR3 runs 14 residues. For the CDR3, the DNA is TGTGCCAGCAGCTTGGCGGAACCGAACACTGAAGCTTTCTTT. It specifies CASSLAEPNTEAFF.

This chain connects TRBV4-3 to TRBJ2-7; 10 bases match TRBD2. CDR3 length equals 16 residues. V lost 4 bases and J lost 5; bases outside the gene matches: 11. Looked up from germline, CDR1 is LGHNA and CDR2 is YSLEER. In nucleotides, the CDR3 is TGCGCCAGCAGCCGCCGGTCGGCTAGCGGGAGTCACGAGCAGTACTTC. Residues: CASSRRSASGSHEQYF.

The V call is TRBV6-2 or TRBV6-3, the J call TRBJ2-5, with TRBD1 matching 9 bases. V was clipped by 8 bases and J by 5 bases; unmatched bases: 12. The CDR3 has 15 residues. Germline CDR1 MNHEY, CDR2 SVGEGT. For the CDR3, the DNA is TGTGCCAGCTGCCGCGGGACAGGGCTTATCGAGACCCAGTACTTC. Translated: CASCRGTGLIETQYF.